A single sample gave rise to the 8 T cell receptor beta chains below, sequenced in a study of T cell responses to AZD1222 COVID-19 vaccine (dated by TCRdb to about 2021). This specimen's time point label, per the study, means: baseline before first vaccination. The library relied on the immunoSEQ multiplex PCR assay. TCRdb carries this immuneACCESS record with in-frame sequences only. Its versions omit some clonotypes, under half of them owing to an unresolved V gene in the studies checked, with the rest unexplained. The sample table contains about 170,000 clones; only one count was recorded for roughly 89% of them. Of the sample, roughly 1.6% falls within the top ten clones. The sample consisted of peripheral blood, taken on day 0 of AZD1222 vaccination. The receptors shown here come from an adult in good health.

V gene TRBV9 combines with J gene TRBJ2-6, with D unresolved. Germline loops: CDR1 SGDLS, CDR2 YYNGEE. Deletions cut 0 bases from V and 2 bases from J, with 18 bases between. CDR3 length: 19 residues. The CDR3 loop is CASSVGVGARWTGANVLTF. The CDR3 nucleotides are TGTGCCAGCAGCGTAGGTGTTGGAGCCCGGTGGACTGGGGCCAACGTCCTGACTTTC. Together with reference TRBV9 and TRBJ2-6, the CDR3 gives the full variable domain: DSGVTQTPKHLITATGQRVTLRCSPRSGDLSVYWYQQSLDQGLQFLIQYYNGEERAKGNILERFSAQQFPDLHSELNLSSLELGDSALYFCASSVGVGARWTGANVLTFGAGSRLTVL.

The chain recombines TRBV7-3 with TRBJ2-3, with a tentative D call TRBD1 (6 bases). This CDR3 is 15 amino acids long. V was clipped by 8 bases and J by 6 bases, with 21 bases between them. Germline values: CDR1 SGHTA, CDR2 FQGTGA. CDR3 amino acids: CASSTRGSAADTQYF. In DNA form, the CDR3 reads TGTGCCAGCTCCACGAGGGGGTCTGCAGCGGATACGCAGTATTTT.

The CDR3 spells CASAADSGANVLTF. CDR3 DNA sequence: TGTGCCAGCGCGGCAGACTCTGGGGCCAACGTCCTGACTTTC. The genes are TRBV2 and TRBJ2-6; D is ambiguous. This CDR3 has 14 residues. Trimming stripped 8 bases from V and 0 bases from J, with 8 bases between. CDR1 and CDR2 from the germline V gene are SNHLY and FYNNEI.

This chain links TRBV27 with TRBJ2-2; 10 nucleotides align to TRBD1. This CDR3 comprises 16 residues. V trimming: 5 bases; J trimming: 1 base; junction bases outside the gene matches: 4. Germline V gives CDR1 MNHEY, CDR2 SMNVEV (reference sequence). CDR3 in DNA: TGTGCCAGCAGTCTCTGGACAGGGGGGAACACCGGGGAGCTGTTTTTT. Protein product: CASSLWTGGNTGELFF.

The genes are TRBV6-5 and TRBJ2-7; TRBD1 matches at 8 bases. Germline values: CDR1 MNHEY, CDR2 SVGAGI. The length of the CDR3 is 14 residues. V gave up 2 bases and J gave up 1 base; unmatched junction bases: 1. DNA of the CDR3: TGTGCCAGCAGTTACAGGACAGGGTCCTACGAGCAGTACTTC. Its protein product is CASSYRTGSYEQYF.

This chain links TRBV4-3 with TRBJ2-5; 13 nucleotides line up with TRBD2. In germline, CDR1 is LGHNA, CDR2 YSLEER. After removal of 4 bases from V and 5 bases from J, the junction contained 7 bases not matched to a gene. CDR3 length: 16 amino acids. The CDR3 reads CASSLLLAGGPETQYF. CDR3 DNA: TGCGCCAGCAGCCTACTACTAGCGGGGGGGCCGGAGACCCAGTACTTC.

This chain links TRBV2 with TRBJ1-2; TRBD1 matches 7 bases. J gave up 4 bases and V 6 bases, and 2 bases lay outside the gene matches. This CDR3 has 12 residues. Germline lookup yields CDR1 SNHLY and CDR2 FYNNEI. This CDR3 reads CASRTGFYGYTF. In DNA, the CDR3 is TGTGCCAGCAGGACAGGGTTCTATGGCTACACCTTC.

This clone was counted a single time. The chain uses TRBV2 and TRBJ2-3, with D possibly TRBD1 on 5 matching bases. The CDR3 is 14 residues long. Trimming stripped 7 bases from V and 2 bases from J, with 13 bases between. CDR1 SNHLY and CDR2 FYNNEI come from the germline V gene. CDR3 in DNA: TGTGCCAGCACTAAGAGACAGCCCACAGATACGCAGTATTTT. Its translation is CASTKRQPTDTQYF. Drawing the rest from reference TRBV2 and TRBJ2-3, the complete variable domain is EPEVTQTPSHQVTQMGQEVILRCVPISNHLYFYWYRQILGQKVEFLVSFYNNEISEKSEIFDDQFSVERPDGSNFTLKIRSTKLEDSAMYFCASTKRQPTDTQYFGPGTRLTVL.